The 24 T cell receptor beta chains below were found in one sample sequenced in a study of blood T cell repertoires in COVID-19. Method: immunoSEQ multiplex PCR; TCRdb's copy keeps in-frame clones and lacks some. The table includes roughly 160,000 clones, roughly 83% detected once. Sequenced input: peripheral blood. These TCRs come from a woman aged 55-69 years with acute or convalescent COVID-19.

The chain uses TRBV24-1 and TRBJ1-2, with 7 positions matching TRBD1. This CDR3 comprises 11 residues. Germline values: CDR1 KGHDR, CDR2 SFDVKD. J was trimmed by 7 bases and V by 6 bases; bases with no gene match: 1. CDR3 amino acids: CATSQGVGYTF. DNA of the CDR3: TGTGCCACCAGTCAGGGGGTTGGCTACACCTTC.

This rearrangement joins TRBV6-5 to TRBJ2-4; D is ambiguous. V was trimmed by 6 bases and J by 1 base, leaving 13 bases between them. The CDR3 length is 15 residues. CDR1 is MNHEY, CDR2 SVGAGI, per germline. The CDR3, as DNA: TGTGCCAGCAGCGGAGATGTGAGGGCCAAAAACATTCAGTACTTC. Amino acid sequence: CASSGDVRAKNIQYF.

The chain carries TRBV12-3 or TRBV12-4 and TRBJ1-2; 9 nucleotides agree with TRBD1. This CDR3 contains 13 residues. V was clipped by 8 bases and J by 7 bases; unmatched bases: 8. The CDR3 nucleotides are TGTGCCAGCTTTCGGGACAGGGTTGGTGGCTACACCTTC. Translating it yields CASFRDRVGGYTF.

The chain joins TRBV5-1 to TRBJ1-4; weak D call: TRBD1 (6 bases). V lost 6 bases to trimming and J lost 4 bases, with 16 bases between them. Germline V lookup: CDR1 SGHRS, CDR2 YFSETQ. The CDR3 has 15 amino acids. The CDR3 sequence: CASTSGDSFNEKLFF. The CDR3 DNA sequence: TGCGCCAGCACCTCAGGGGATTCATTTAATGAAAAACTGTTTTTT. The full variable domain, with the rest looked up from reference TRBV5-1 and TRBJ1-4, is KAGVTQTPRYLIKTRGQQVTLSCSPISGHRSVSWYQQTPGQGLQFLFEYFSETQRNKGNFPGRFSGRQFSNSRSEMNVSTLELGDSALYLCASTSGDSFNEKLFFGSGTQLSVL.

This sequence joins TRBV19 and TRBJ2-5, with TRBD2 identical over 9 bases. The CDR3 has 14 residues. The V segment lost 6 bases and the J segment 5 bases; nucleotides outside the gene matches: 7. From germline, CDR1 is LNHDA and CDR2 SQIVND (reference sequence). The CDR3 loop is CASRAAGGPETQYF. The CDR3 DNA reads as TGTGCCAGTAGAGCGGCGGGGGGGCCGGAGACCCAGTACTTC.

CDR3 sequence reads: CASSILRGVYNEQFF. CDR3 in DNA: TGTGCCAGCAGTATCCTGCGGGGGGTCTACAATGAGCAGTTCTTC. The chain has TRBV11-2 and TRBJ2-1; TRBD2 aligns across 8 bases. V was pared by 6 bases and J by 3 bases, with 7 bases of the junction left unmatched. The CDR3 length is 15 residues. Germline CDR1 SGHAT, CDR2 FQNNGV.

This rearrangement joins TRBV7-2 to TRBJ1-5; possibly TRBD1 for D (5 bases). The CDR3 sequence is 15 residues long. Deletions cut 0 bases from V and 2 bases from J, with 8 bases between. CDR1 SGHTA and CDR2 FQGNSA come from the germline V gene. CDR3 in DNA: TGTGCCAGCAGCTTAGCCGCGGGGGGCAATCAGCCCCAGCATTTT. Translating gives CASSLAAGGNQPQHF.

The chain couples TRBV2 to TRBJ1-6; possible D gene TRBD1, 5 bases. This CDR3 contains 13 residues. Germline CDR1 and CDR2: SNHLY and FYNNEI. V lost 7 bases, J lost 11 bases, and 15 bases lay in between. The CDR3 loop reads CASTRSSGAPLHF. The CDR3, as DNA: TGTGCCAGCACCCGAAGTTCGGGGGCACCCCTCCACTTT.

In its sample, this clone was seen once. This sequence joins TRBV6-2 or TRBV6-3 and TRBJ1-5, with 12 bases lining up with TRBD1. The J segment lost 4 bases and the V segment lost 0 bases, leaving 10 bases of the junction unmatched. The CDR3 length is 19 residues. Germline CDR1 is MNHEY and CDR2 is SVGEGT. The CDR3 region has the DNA TGTGCCAGCAGTTACTCCCGTTGGGACAGGGGGCGCGAAAATCAGCCCCAGCATTTT. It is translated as CASSYSRWDRGRENQPQHF.

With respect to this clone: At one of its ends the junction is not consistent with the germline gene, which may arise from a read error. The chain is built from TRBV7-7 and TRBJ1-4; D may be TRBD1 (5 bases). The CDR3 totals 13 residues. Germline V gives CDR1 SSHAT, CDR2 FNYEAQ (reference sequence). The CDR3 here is CASSLDSGEKLFF. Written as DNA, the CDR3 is TGTGCTAGCAGCTTAGACAGTGGCGAAAAACTGTTTTTT.

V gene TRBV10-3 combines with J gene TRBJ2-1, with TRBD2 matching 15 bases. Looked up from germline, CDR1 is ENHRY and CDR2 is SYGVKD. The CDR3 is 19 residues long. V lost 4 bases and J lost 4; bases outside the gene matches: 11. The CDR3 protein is CAISGSSRGTSGGYNEQFF. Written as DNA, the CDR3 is TGTGCCATCAGTGGCTCCTCCCGGGGGACTAGCGGGGGGTACAATGAGCAGTTCTTC.

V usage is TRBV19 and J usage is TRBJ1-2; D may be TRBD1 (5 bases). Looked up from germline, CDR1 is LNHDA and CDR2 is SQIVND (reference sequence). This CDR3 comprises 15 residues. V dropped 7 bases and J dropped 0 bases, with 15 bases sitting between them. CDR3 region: CASKVRATANYGYTF. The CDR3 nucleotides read TGTGCCAGTAAAGTCAGGGCCACTGCTAACTATGGCTACACCTTC.

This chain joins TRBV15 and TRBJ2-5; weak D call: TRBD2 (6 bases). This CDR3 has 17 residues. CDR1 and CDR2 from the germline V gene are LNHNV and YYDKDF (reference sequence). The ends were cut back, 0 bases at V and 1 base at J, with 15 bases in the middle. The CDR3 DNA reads TGTGCCACCAGCAGAGATAGAGGCCGGGACTTCCAAGAGACCCAGTACTTC. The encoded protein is CATSRDRGRDFQETQYF.

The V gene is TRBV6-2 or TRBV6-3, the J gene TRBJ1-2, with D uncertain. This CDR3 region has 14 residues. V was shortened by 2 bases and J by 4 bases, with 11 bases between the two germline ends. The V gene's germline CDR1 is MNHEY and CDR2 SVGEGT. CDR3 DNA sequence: TGTGCCAGCAGTTACCTCCGCCAGTCCTATGGCTACACCTTC. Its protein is CASSYLRQSYGYTF.

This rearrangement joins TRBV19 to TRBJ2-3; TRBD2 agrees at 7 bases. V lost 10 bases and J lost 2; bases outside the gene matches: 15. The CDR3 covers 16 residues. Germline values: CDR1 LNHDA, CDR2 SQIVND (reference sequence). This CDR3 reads CATTRGPAGFTDTQYF. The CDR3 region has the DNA TGTGCCACCACTAGGGGACCAGCGGGGTTCACAGATACGCAGTATTTT.

The CDR3 sequence is CASSLGGDSTDTQYF. The CDR3 DNA reads TGTGCCAGCAGCTTGGGCGGGGATAGCACAGATACGCAGTATTTT. The rearrangement links TRBV5-6 to TRBJ2-3; TRBD2 might be the D (6 bases). V lost 0 bases to trimming and J lost 0 bases, with 8 bases between them. CDR1 and CDR2 (germline): SGHDT, YYEEEE. This CDR3 is 15 amino acids long.

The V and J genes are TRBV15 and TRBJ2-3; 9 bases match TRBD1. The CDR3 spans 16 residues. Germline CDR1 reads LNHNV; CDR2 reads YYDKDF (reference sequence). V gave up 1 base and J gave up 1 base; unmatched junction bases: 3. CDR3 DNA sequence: TGTGCCACCAGCAGAGGTAGGGACAGGGGCACAGATACGCAGTATTTT. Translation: CATSRGRDRGTDTQYF.

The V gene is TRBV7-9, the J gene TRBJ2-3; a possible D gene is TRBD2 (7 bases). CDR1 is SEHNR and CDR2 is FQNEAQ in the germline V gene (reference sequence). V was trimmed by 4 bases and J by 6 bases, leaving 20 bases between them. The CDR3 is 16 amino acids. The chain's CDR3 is CASSWAAGAFKDTQYF. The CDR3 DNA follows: TGTGCCAGCAGCTGGGCGGCGGGGGCGTTTAAGGATACGCAGTATTTT.

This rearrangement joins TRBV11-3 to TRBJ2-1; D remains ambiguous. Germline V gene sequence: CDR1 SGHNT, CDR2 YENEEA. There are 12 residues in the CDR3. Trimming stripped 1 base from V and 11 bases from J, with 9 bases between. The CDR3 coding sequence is TGTGCCAGCAGCTTAGCGTCGGGTCAGCAGTTCTTC. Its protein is CASSLASGQQFF.

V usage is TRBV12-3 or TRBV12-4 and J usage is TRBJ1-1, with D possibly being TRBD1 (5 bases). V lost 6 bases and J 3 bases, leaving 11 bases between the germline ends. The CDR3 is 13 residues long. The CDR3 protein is CASRKTDYTEAFF. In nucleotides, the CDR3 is TGTGCCAGCAGGAAGACAGACTACACTGAAGCTTTCTTT.

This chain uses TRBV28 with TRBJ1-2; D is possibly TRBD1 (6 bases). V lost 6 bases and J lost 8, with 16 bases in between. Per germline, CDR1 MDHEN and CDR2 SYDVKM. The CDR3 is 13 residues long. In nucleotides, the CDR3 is TGTGCCAGCAGGACAGGCGTGATTTTAGGCTACACCTTC. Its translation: CASRTGVILGYTF.

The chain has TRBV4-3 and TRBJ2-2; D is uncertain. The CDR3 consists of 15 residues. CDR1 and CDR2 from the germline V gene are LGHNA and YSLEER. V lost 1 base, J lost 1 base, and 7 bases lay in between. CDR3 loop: CASSQVAENTGELFF. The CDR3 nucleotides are TGCGCCAGCAGCCAAGTCGCAGAGAACACCGGGGAGCTGTTTTTT.

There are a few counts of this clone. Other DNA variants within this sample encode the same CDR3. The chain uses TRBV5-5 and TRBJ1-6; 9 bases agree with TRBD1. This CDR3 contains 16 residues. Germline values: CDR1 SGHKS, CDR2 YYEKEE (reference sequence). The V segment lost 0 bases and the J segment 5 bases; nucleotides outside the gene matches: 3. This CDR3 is CASSLGDRANNSPLHF. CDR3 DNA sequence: TGTGCCAGCAGCTTGGGGGACAGGGCGAATAATTCACCCCTCCACTTT.

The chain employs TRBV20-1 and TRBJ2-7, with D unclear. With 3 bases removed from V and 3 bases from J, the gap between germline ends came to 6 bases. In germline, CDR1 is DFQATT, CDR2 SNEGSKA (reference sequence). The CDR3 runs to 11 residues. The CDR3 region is CSASWHYEQYF. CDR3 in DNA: TGCAGTGCTAGTTGGCACTACGAGCAGTACTTC.